This T cell receptor beta chain was recorded in a study of blood T cell repertoires in COVID-19. Whole-study context: Acute and convalescent COVID-19 specimens originated in the United States, Italy and Spain. From T cells, B-cell-depleted T cells, or PBMCs came the material, which was cDNA or gDNA.

Seattle patients were enrolled during active infection and followed longitudinally. Per the authors' pipeline: Reference gene primer amplification gave nucleated cell count estimates. TCRdb's table, derived via immunoSEQ multiplex PCR, lists solely in-frame clones and lacks some. V and J calls and clone size follow that table, whereas D and trimming were derived from the DNA. The sample holds some 190,000 clones, approximately 80% seen once. Sequencing used peripheral blood. This receptor was obtained from an elderly woman with COVID-19, enrolled during active disease.

In DNA, the CDR3 is TGTGCCAGCAGCCCGCCAGGGTCTCCCTATGGCTACACCTTC. Encoded protein: CASSPPGSPYGYTF. This chain links TRBV5-4 with TRBJ1-2, with D maybe TRBD1 (5 bases). The V gene lost 4 bases and the J gene lost 4 bases, with 14 bases spanning the gap. This CDR3 is built from 14 residues. Germline CDR1 and CDR2: SGHNT and YYREEE (reference sequence).